The rows below give T cell receptor beta chains drawn from one sample of a study of T-cell reconstitution after alpha-beta-depleted transplantation in children. From the PCR reads, TCRdb called clonotypes with MiXCR, one entry per CDR3 protein. Altogether hundreds of thousands of distinct CDR3 sequences are present, roughly 17% being singletons, with the ten largest covering approximately 1%. The sequenced sample was PBMCs from the stem cell graft donor, obtained from the stem cell graft. These receptors were obtained from a human donor who donated a stem cell graft to a child with acute myeloid leukemia. Both conserved end residues are part of each CDR3. The D gene is left open where the match is weak. Where a row states a size, it is once, few, many or the class of an expanded clone; other rows omit it.

CDR3nt,CDR3aa,j_gene,abundance,d_gene,v_gene
TGTGCCAGCAGTGACCCCCTCGGCGGGGGGAACACAGATACGCAGTATTTT,CASSDPLGGGNTDTQYF,TRBJ2-3,NA,TRBD2,TRBV25-1
TGTGCCAGCAGGTTGCCTCAGAGGGGCACTGAAGCTTTCTTT,CASRLPQRGTEAFF,TRBJ1-1,many,NA,TRBV12-3/TRBV12-4
TGCAGCGTTCGCGGACAGGGCGGCACTGAAGCTTTCTTT,CSVRGQGGTEAFF,TRBJ1-1,many,TRBD1,TRBV29-1
TGCGCCAGCAGCTTGGTCGCGACAGGGGTTGACGAGCAGTACTTC,CASSLVATGVDEQYF,TRBJ2-7,few,TRBD1,TRBV5-1
TGTGCCATCAGTGAGTCGTCTACAGAGATATACAATGAGCAGTTCTTC,CAISESSTEIYNEQFF,TRBJ2-1,many,NA,TRBV10-3
TGTGCCAGCAGCCCCAGGGCTTGGGGGGACGAGCAGTACTTC,CASSPRAWGDEQYF,TRBJ2-7,many,NA,TRBV7-2
TGCGCCAGCAGCCAAGATCGTCACCGGAACACTGAAGCTTTCTTT,CASSQDRHRNTEAFF,TRBJ1-1,NA,NA,TRBV4-3
TGTGCCAGCAGCCCCCTACCCGGACAGGGGGCAACGGGTGACATTCAGTACTTC,CASSPLPGQGATGDIQYF,TRBJ2-4,few,TRBD1,TRBV11-1
TGCGCCAGCAGCCAACAGGGACAGCAAGCTTTCTTT,CASSQQGQQAFF,TRBJ1-1,few,TRBD1,TRBV4-1
TGTGCCAGCAGCTTAGCTGTGTCACCCTATGGCTACACCTTC,CASSLAVSPYGYTF,TRBJ1-2,many,NA,TRBV7-2
TGCGCCAGCAGCCAAGATATGGCAGGGTATGGTCCCCAGCATTTT,CASSQDMAGYGPQHF,TRBJ1-5,NA,NA,TRBV4-3
TGCAGTGCTAGAGCACCAGACAGGGAATACGAGCAGTACTTC,CSARAPDREYEQYF,TRBJ2-7,many,TRBD1,TRBV20-1
TGTGCCACCAGTGATTACTTAGCGGGGGGCGCAAAGTTCTTC,CATSDYLAGGAKFF,TRBJ2-1,many,TRBD2,TRBV24-1
TGTGCCAGCAGCAGGGACAGGGGGCGATTGTCCTATGGCTACACCTTC,CASSRDRGRLSYGYTF,TRBJ1-2,many,TRBD1,TRBV12-3/TRBV12-4
TGTGCCAGCAGCTTAGAGTGGGGAGCCGGTCAGCCCCAGCATTTT,CASSLEWGAGQPQHF,TRBJ1-5,NA,NA,TRBV11-2
TGTGCCAGCAACGACGTCGGTCAAGAGACCCAGTACTTC,CASNDVGQETQYF,TRBJ2-5,few,NA,TRBV7-2
TGCAGTGCTAGAGATCCCGCCGGGGGTTTGCGGTATGAGCAGTTCTTC,CSARDPAGGLRYEQFF,TRBJ2-1,many,NA,TRBV20-1
TGTGCCACCAGTGACTCGGCTCGGGGGGCGAGGACTGAAGCTTTCTTT,CATSDSARGARTEAFF,TRBJ1-1,many,NA,TRBV24-1
TGTGCCAGCAGCTTAACCGGGACAGGGATCGTGTTGGAGACCCAGTACTTC,CASSLTGTGIVLETQYF,TRBJ2-5,NA,TRBD1,TRBV11-2
TGTGCCAGCAGTTTTGGGCAGGGGGGTGGCTACACCTTC,CASSFGQGGGYTF,TRBJ1-2,many,TRBD1,TRBV12-3/TRBV12-4
TGCAGTCTCCTGGGGGGGACCAACGCTTTCTTT,CSLLGGTNAFF,TRBJ1-1,few,NA,TRBV20-1
TGTGCCAGCAGCCATCCTACTAGCGGGGCCTACGAGCAGTACTTC,CASSHPTSGAYEQYF,TRBJ2-7,NA,TRBD2,TRBV14
TGCGCCAGCAGCCAAGGTACAGGGAGCGATAGCAATCAGCCCCAGCATTTT,CASSQGTGSDSNQPQHF,TRBJ1-5,NA,NA,TRBV4-3
TGTGCCAGCAGTTTCTGGACGACCGGGACGGAGGCAACTAATGAAAAACTGTTTTTT,CASSFWTTGTEATNEKLFF,TRBJ1-4,few,NA,TRBV2
TGTGCCAGCAGCCCCGTAGGGGGTAGGGACTATGGCTACACCTTC,CASSPVGGRDYGYTF,TRBJ1-2,few,NA,TRBV7-2
TGCAGTGTCCAATTAGCTAGCACAGATACGCAGTATTTT,CSVQLASTDTQYF,TRBJ2-3,few,NA,TRBV20-1
TGTGCCACCAGTCCTCCCGGGGAGCTGTTTTTT,CATSPPGELFF,TRBJ2-2,few,NA,TRBV24-1
TGCGCCAGCAGCCCCGGGGACAGGGGGCGAGGTGGCTGCACCTTC,CASSPGDRGRGGCTF,TRBJ1-2,NA,TRBD1,TRBV5-1
TGTGCCAGCAGTTTTGCACAGCTCATGAACACTGAAGCTTTCTTT,CASSFAQLMNTEAFF,TRBJ1-1,few,NA,TRBV6-5
TGTGCCAGCAGCGTAGCTACAGGGCGATCCTACGAGCAGTACTTC,CASSVATGRSYEQYF,TRBJ2-7,NA,NA,TRBV9
TGCGCCAGCAGCTCTCCCGGGACGAGTGGAGTGAACACTGAAGCTTTCTTT,CASSSPGTSGVNTEAFF,TRBJ1-1,NA,NA,TRBV5-1
TGTGCCAGCAGCTCGCGTAACCCCGGGGAGCTGTTTTTT,CASSSRNPGELFF,TRBJ2-2,many,NA,TRBV7-6
TGTGCCAGTTTCGGAGGGGACAAGAACACCGGGGAGCTGTTTTTT,CASFGGDKNTGELFF,TRBJ2-2,few,NA,TRBV7-8
TGTGCCAGCACCCACGCGGGGCCCACTGAAGCTTTCTTT,CASTHAGPTEAFF,TRBJ1-1,few,NA,TRBV12-3/TRBV12-4
TGCAGCGTTGAGGATTTGGAACAGGGGTACAATGAGCAGTTCTTC,CSVEDLEQGYNEQFF,TRBJ2-1,many,TRBD1,TRBV29-1
TGCAGTGCTAGAGGCTACTCCGGGACCTCCATCCCAATCTACAATGAGCAGTTCTTC,CSARGYSGTSIPIYNEQFF,TRBJ2-1,many,NA,TRBV20-1
TGTGCCAGCAGCCCGGATACAGGGCGAGGAGAGCAGTTCTTC,CASSPDTGRGEQFF,TRBJ2-1,many,NA,TRBV7-9
TGCAGCGTCCCCCCCGGGAATCGGGTCGACACTGAAGCTTTCTTT,CSVPPGNRVDTEAFF,TRBJ1-1,many,NA,TRBV29-1
TGTGCCAGCAGTTCCACCATCCGAGGGGGGGCCCACTACTTC,CASSSTIRGGAHYF,TRBJ2-4,many,NA,TRBV6-5
TGTGCCAGCAGTCAGGACCAGCAGGCTCAGCCCCAGCATTTT,CASSQDQQAQPQHF,TRBJ1-5,many,NA,TRBV5-5
TGTGCCAGCAGCCAGGACAGCTTGAATCAGCCCCAGCATTTT,CASSQDSLNQPQHF,TRBJ1-5,many,NA,TRBV12-3/TRBV12-4
TGTGCCAGCAGTTCCGGGACAGGGCCTTCACCCCTCCACTTT,CASSSGTGPSPLHF,TRBJ1-6,few,TRBD1,TRBV7-9
TGTGCCAGCAGTTTGATGGGGCTTCCAGATACGCAGTATTTT,CASSLMGLPDTQYF,TRBJ2-3,few,NA,TRBV12-3/TRBV12-4
TGCGCCAGCAGCCCAGGTCGGACCGCAGCCTACGAGCAGTACTTC,CASSPGRTAAYEQYF,TRBJ2-7,many,NA,TRBV4-3
TGCAGTGCCCCGCGGGGGTACGAAGATAAATCGTACGAGCAGTACTTC,CSAPRGYEDKSYEQYF,TRBJ2-7,many,TRBD2,TRBV20-1
TGTGCCAGCAGATCGACACGAGGGGGTTTAGTCGAGACCCAGTACTTC,CASRSTRGGLVETQYF,TRBJ2-5,NA,NA,TRBV6-1
TGTGCCAGCAGTTTAACCAGGACAGCCAGCACAGATACGCAGTATTTT,CASSLTRTASTDTQYF,TRBJ2-3,few,NA,TRBV28
TGCAGTGCTCTACCCCCCGGTAGAGGCACTGAAGCTTTCTTT,CSALPPGRGTEAFF,TRBJ1-1,many,NA,TRBV20-1
TGCAGTGCTAGAGCAACCCAGATTCTTAATTCACCCCTCCACTTT,CSARATQILNSPLHF,TRBJ1-6,NA,NA,TRBV20-1
TGTGCCAGCAGTTACTCCTTGAGCCTAGCGGGGGGAGATGAGCAGTTCTTC,CASSYSLSLAGGDEQFF,TRBJ2-1,many,TRBD2,TRBV6-2/TRBV6-3
TGCAGTGCTAGAGTCCATTCCGCCTACGAGCAGTACTTC,CSARVHSAYEQYF,TRBJ2-7,many,NA,TRBV20-1
TGTGCCATTCGTGGAGGGGAGGACACTGAAGCTTTCTTT,CAIRGGEDTEAFF,TRBJ1-1,many,NA,TRBV10-3